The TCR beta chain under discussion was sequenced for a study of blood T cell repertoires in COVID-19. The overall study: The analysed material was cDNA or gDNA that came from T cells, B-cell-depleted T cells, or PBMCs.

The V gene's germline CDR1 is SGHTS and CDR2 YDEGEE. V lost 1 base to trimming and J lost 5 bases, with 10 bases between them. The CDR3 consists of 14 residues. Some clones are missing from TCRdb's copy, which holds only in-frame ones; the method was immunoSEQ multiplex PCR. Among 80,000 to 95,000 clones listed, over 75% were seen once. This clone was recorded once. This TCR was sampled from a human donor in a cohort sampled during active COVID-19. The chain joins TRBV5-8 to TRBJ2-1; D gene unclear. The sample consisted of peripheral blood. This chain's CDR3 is CASSLSESHNEQFF. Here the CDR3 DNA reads TGTGCCAGCAGCTTGAGTGAGTCACACAATGAGCAGTTCTTC.